This T cell receptor (beta chain) was identified during a study of blood T cell repertoires in COVID-19. The wider study: Collection of acute and convalescent COVID-19 samples took place in the United States, Italy and Spain.

Generated by immunoSEQ multiplex PCR, the TCRdb table keeps only in-frame clones and is missing some. The profile shows fewer than 70,000 clones, approximately 79% of them singletons. The CDR3 covers 14 residues. Germline V CDR1 and CDR2: SNHLY, FYNNEI. V shed 5 bases and J shed 5 bases, with 15 bases lying between them. The TCR sequence derives from a man between 60 and 70 years old with acute or convalescent COVID-19. This rearrangement joins TRBV2 to TRBJ2-5, with D possibly TRBD1 on 6 matching bases. Sample: peripheral blood. CDR3 nucleotide sequence: TGTGCCAGCAGTTACAACCCTCAGGGGGAGACCCAGTACTTC. Protein: CASSYNPQGETQYF.